This T cell receptor (beta chain) was identified in a study of naive and memory T cell subsets. Germline CDR1 is SGHTA and CDR2 is FQGNSA. The germline V and J ends were trimmed by 8 bases and 2 bases, with 16 bases remaining between them. This CDR3 has 14 residues. Whole-study results and caveats: Especially in CD8 cells, naive repertoires contained a few larger clonotypes, possibly CD45RA-re-expressing memory cells.

For this clonotype: Its antigen remains unknown.

Both TRBC1 and TRBC2 were covered by a beta constant-region primer of two equimolar oligonucleotides. Ligated cDNA was amplified by four rounds of PCR with nested alpha and beta constant-region primers and SP2. The cDNA 3' end received a ligated single-stranded oligonucleotide carrying the SP2 primer and a 12-nucleotide UMI. TCRdb re-derived calls from the UMI-ligation and nested PCR reads in MiXCR, one entry per CDR3 protein. The sample lists about 100,000 distinct CDR3 sequences; about 14% were seen once. Separate alpha and beta amplification began at the second PCR step. The source of this sequence is a human donor in good health. The sequencing input was naive CD8+ T cells from blood. The J gene is TRBJ2-7, the V gene TRBV7-2; D gene ambiguous. In nucleotides, the CDR3 is TGTGCCAGCTGGGTCCTCGACTCCCCCTACGAGCAGTACTTC. It codes for CASWVLDSPYEQYF.